Listed below are T cell receptor beta chains from one sample, sequenced in a study of blood T cells in healthy people across ages. TCRdb redid the calling of the 5' RACE reads with MiXCR, one entry per CDR3 protein. The data show over 1,500,000 distinct CDR3 sequences, with just under 50% seen just once and about 2.1% held by the top ten. Source material: blood. The receptors here all came from a middle-aged woman in good health. Both conserved end residues are part of each CDR3. The order of the fields is J gene, D gene, V gene, clone size, CDR3 DNA, CDR3 protein. The D gene is left open where the match is weak. Size is stated for part of the rows, as once, few or many counts, or as a class when the clone is expanded.

TRBJ1-2 | TRBD1 | TRBV20-1 | - | TGCAGTGCTAGAGATTCGGGACAGGGTATAAACTATGGCTACACCTTC | CSARDSGQGINYGYTF
TRBJ2-5 | - | TRBV6-6 | - | TGTGCCAGCAGTTACCTAGACCAGGGGGAGACCCAGTACTTC | CASSYLDQGETQYF
TRBJ2-3 | - | TRBV6-1 | - | TGTGCCGGCCGATTCAGGGATACCACAGATACGCAGTATTTT | CAGRFRDTTDTQYF
TRBJ2-3 | - | TRBV27 | - | TGTGCCACCCGCCTCGGGTACAGCACAGATACGCAGTATTTT | CATRLGYSTDTQYF
TRBJ2-5 | TRBD1 | TRBV6-5 | many | TGTGCCAGCAGTCTACTGGGGGACAGGGGTCGTGAGACCCAGTACTTC | CASSLLGDRGRETQYF
TRBJ2-5 | - | TRBV20-1 | - | TGCAGTGCCGATCGGTGGAGAGAGACCCAGTACTTC | CSADRWRETQYF
TRBJ2-5 | TRBD2 | TRBV10-3 | - | TGTGCCATCAGTTTAGCGGGGGGTGCAGAGACCCAGTACTTC | CAISLAGGAETQYF
TRBJ1-1 | - | TRBV5-1 | - | TGCGCCAGCAGCTGGGCATTGACAGGCTGGGACACTGAAGCTTTCTTT | CASSWALTGWDTEAFF
TRBJ2-3 | - | TRBV4-2 | - | TGTGCCAGCAGCCAATTCTCACGGATGGACACAGATACGCAGTATTTT | CASSQFSRMDTDTQYF
TRBJ2-5 | - | TRBV27 | - | TGTGCCAGCAGTTTGGTCGGGCGGGGGCTCCAGTACCAAGAGACCCAGTACTTC | CASSLVGRGLQYQETQYF
TRBJ2-5 | - | TRBV3-1 | - | TGTGCCAGTAGCCAAGATCTAGTAAAGGGCCTAGAGACCCAGTACTTC | CASSQDLVKGLETQYF
TRBJ1-2 | - | TRBV25-1 | - | TGTGCCAGCAGTGAGCCGACAGGAGGGGTCCGGTCTGGCTACACCTTC | CASSEPTGGVRSGYTF
TRBJ2-4 | - | TRBV5-1 | few | TGCGCCAGCAGCTCCCAACACGATCTAGCCAAAAACATTCAGTACTTC | CASSSQHDLAKNIQYF
TRBJ2-1 | TRBD1 | TRBV5-1 | - | TGCGCCAGCAGAACCGGGACAGGGGGCTTTCAGGGGGATGAGCAGTTCTTC | CASRTGTGGFQGDEQFF
TRBJ2-1 | - | TRBV3-1 | - | TGTGCCAGCAGCCGGTCTTTCAGGGACAATGAGCAGTTCTTC | CASSRSFRDNEQFF
TRBJ2-1 | - | TRBV6-1 | - | TGTGCCAGCAGTGAACAGGGTATCTACAATGAGCAGTTCTTC | CASSEQGIYNEQFF
TRBJ2-7 | TRBD2 | TRBV5-6 | - | TGTGCCAGCACGCCGGGACTAGGATCCTACGAGCAGTACTTC | CASTPGLGSYEQYF
TRBJ2-7 | TRBD1 | TRBV5-1 | - | TGCGCCAGCAGGGATGGACAGGGGAATTTTGGCGAGCAGTACTTC | CASRDGQGNFGEQYF
TRBJ2-1 | TRBD2 | TRBV12-3/TRBV12-4 | - | TGTGCCAGCAGTTCTTCTAAGACTAGCGGGGAGTTCTTC | CASSSSKTSGEFF
TRBJ2-1 | TRBD2 | TRBV12-3/TRBV12-4 | once | TGTGCCAGCAGTCTCCGGCCCGGGGCGGGGGGATCCTACAATGAGCAGTTCTTC | CASSLRPGAGGSYNEQFF
TRBJ2-5 | TRBD1 | TRBV3-1 | - | TGTGCCAGCGGCCCCTACGGCGAGGGGGCTTTTTCGGAGACCCAGTACTTC | CASGPYGEGAFSETQYF
TRBJ1-1 | - | TRBV5-1 | - | TGCGCCAGCAGGAGGGAGCTGAACACTGAAGCTTTCTTT | CASRRELNTEAFF
TRBJ1-4 | - | TRBV4-1 | - | TGCGCCAGCGGTGACAGTTTTGAAAAACTGTTTTTT | CASGDSFEKLFF
TRBJ2-3 | - | TRBV7-2 | - | TGTGCCAGCAGCCACAGATGGGGTAGCACAGAGACGCAGTATTTT | CASSHRWGSTETQYF
TRBJ2-7 | - | TRBV6-2/TRBV6-3 | few | TGTGCCAGCAGTGACGGAGGGGGGTGGAACTACGAGCAGTACTTC | CASSDGGGWNYEQYF
TRBJ2-4 | - | TRBV20-1 | - | TGCAGTGCTAGAGTAGGAGGCAGGGGAAGTGAGATCGGAGCCAAAAACATTCAGTACTTC | CSARVGGRGSEIGAKNIQYF
TRBJ1-4 | - | TRBV7-2 | few | TGTGCCAGCAGCTTAGTTTGGACAGTGAATGAAAAACTGTTTTTT | CASSLVWTVNEKLFF
TRBJ2-5 | TRBD2 | TRBV6-6 | few | TGTGCCAGCAGTTACCGGGAGCGGGGGGGCCTGCAGACCCAGTACTTC | CASSYRERGGLQTQYF
TRBJ1-2 | - | TRBV3-1 | - | TGTGCCAGCAGCCAAGATCCACGAGGGTTCATCTATGGCTACACCTTC | CASSQDPRGFIYGYTF
TRBJ2-1 | TRBD1 | TRBV20-1 | - | TGCAGTGCTAGAAAAATGGGGACAGTTGACGAGCAGTTCTTC | CSARKMGTVDEQFF
TRBJ1-2 | - | TRBV27 | - | TGTGCCAGCAGTTCGGCAGGGGAATATGGCTACACCTTC | CASSSAGEYGYTF
TRBJ2-1 | TRBD2 | TRBV20-1 | - | TGCAGTGCCAGGGAGGGAGAGCAGTTCTTC | CSAREGEQFF
TRBJ2-3 | TRBD2 | TRBV12-3/TRBV12-4 | few | TGTGCCAGCAGCATAGCGGGGGGGACCACAGATACGCAGTATTTT | CASSIAGGTTDTQYF
TRBJ2-1 | - | TRBV20-1 | few | TGCAGTGCTAGAGAGATAGAGGGGGACTACAATGAGCAGTTCTTC | CSAREIEGDYNEQFF
TRBJ2-7 | TRBD1 | TRBV20-1 | few | TGCAGTGCTAGTGGGGGACAGGGGGTCAACGAGCAGTACTTC | CSASGGQGVNEQYF
TRBJ2-5 | - | TRBV20-1 | - | TGCAGTGCTAGAGATCTTTTCGGGGTTGGGGAGACCCAGTACTTC | CSARDLFGVGETQYF
TRBJ2-1 | - | TRBV6-1 | few | TGTGCCAGCAGTGAAGCCCCGGGGAATACCTACAATGAGCAGTTCTTC | CASSEAPGNTYNEQFF
TRBJ2-1 | - | TRBV6-2/TRBV6-3 | - | TGTGCCAGCAGCAGGGGTAAGCAGTTCTTC | CASSRGKQFF
TRBJ2-3 | TRBD2 | TRBV20-1 | few | TGCAGTGCTAGGCGCACTAGCGGGGGATCGCAGTATTTT | CSARRTSGGSQYF
TRBJ1-4 | - | TRBV7-9 | - | TGTGCCAGCAGTCCCCAGGGAAGAGGTGAAAAACTGTTTTTT | CASSPQGRGEKLFF
TRBJ2-1 | TRBD1 | TRBV5-1 | - | TGTGCCAGCAGCTTGGAACAGGGGGCCTGGAATGAGCAGTTCTTC | CASSLEQGAWNEQFF
TRBJ2-3 | TRBD2 | TRBV11-2 | - | TGTGCCAGCAGCCAACTTGGACTAGCGGGGGTCCCAGATACGCAGTATTTT | CASSQLGLAGVPDTQYF
TRBJ2-7 | - | TRBV20-1 | many | TGCAGTGCTACCCCCACATCCTACGAGCAGTACTTC | CSATPTSYEQYF
TRBJ2-5 | TRBD2 | TRBV5-1 | - | TGCGCCAGCAGCTTGGCTAGCGGGGGGCTTCAAGAGACCCAGTACTTC | CASSLASGGLQETQYF
TRBJ2-3 | TRBD2 | TRBV29-1 | - | TGCAGCGTTGACCCGTCGGGGCTAGCGGGAGCTGGCGCAGATACGCAGTATTTT | CSVDPSGLAGAGADTQYF
TRBJ2-4 | - | TRBV6-2/TRBV6-3 | few | TGTGCCAGCAGCACCAGCCTAAACATTCAGTACTTC | CASSTSLNIQYF
TRBJ1-2 | - | TRBV6-2/TRBV6-3 | - | TGTGCCAGCAGCCTAGGACAGAGAAATGGCTACACCTTC | CASSLGQRNGYTF
TRBJ2-1 | TRBD1 | TRBV11-2 | - | TGTGCCAGCAGCCCTTCGGACAGGTTGGATGAGCAGTTCTTC | CASSPSDRLDEQFF
TRBJ2-3 | - | TRBV24-1 | - | TGTGCCACCATGAAATCAGATACGCAGTATTTT | CATMKSDTQYF
TRBJ1-2 | TRBD1 | TRBV12-3/TRBV12-4 | - | TGTGCCAGCAGTTTTCAGACAGGGGGTACCTATGGCTACACCTTC | CASSFQTGGTYGYTF
TRBJ1-1 | - | TRBV13 | - | TGTGCCAGCAGCTTTTCTACAGGGAGATTATGGACTGAAGCTTTCTTT | CASSFSTGRLWTEAFF
TRBJ2-5 | - | TRBV9 | - | TGTGCCAGCAGCGCCCCCCGGACAGCGGTAGGAGAGACCCAGTACTTC | CASSAPRTAVGETQYF
TRBJ1-5 | - | TRBV7-2 | - | TGTGCCAGCAGCTTAGATATCGATCAGCCCCAGCATTTT | CASSLDIDQPQHF
TRBJ2-7 | - | TRBV5-5 | - | TGTGCCAGCAGAAACCGGGACGGATACTCCTACGAGCAGTACTTC | CASRNRDGYSYEQYF
TRBJ1-5 | - | TRBV7-2 | - | TGTGCCAGCAGTTTGGTCGGGGGGCCCAATCAGCCCCAGCATTTT | CASSLVGGPNQPQHF